This is a list of T cell receptor beta chains from one sample in a study of T cells in Graves' hyperthyroidism and ophthalmopathy. TCRdb redid the calling of the multiplex PCR reads with MiXCR, one entry per CDR3 protein. The sample contains 450,000 to 600,000 distinct CDR3 sequences, less than 20% of which appear only once. Material for sequencing was blood. The receptors come from a middle-aged man with Graves' ophthalmopathy. Each CDR3 is given with its conserved first and last residue. A D gene is named only where the DNA matches it firmly. Part of the rows lack a size; the others show once, few, many or a class for expanded clones.

abundance	v_gene	d_gene	j_gene	CDR3aa	CDR3nt
few	TRBV29-1	TRBD1	TRBJ2-6	CSVEDRDRASSGANVLTF	TGCAGCGTTGAAGATCGGGACAGGGCAAGTTCTGGGGCCAACGTCCTGACTTTC
.	TRBV20-1	.	TRBJ2-5	CSARRSAETQYF	TGCAGTGCTAGGCGTAGCGCAGAGACCCAGTACTTC
.	TRBV20-1	TRBD1	TRBJ2-4	CSARDLGQALNIQYF	TGCAGTGCTAGAGATCTGGGACAGGCCCTAAACATTCAGTACTTC
.	TRBV5-1	.	TRBJ2-2	CASSNGPRGNTGELFF	TGCGCCAGCAGCAACGGGCCCCGGGGGAACACCGGGGAGCTGTTTTTT
.	TRBV9	TRBD1	TRBJ1-3	CASSDTGATGSGNTIYF	TGTGCCAGCAGCGACACAGGGGCTACCGGCTCTGGAAACACCATATATTTT
many	TRBV6-1	.	TRBJ2-3	CASSESAPSDTQYF	TGTGCCAGCAGTGAAAGCGCCCCATCCGATACGCAGTATTTT
many	TRBV14	.	TRBJ2-3	CASSHKILQGTDTQYF	TGTGCCAGCAGCCACAAGATCCTCCAGGGAACAGATACGCAGTATTTT
once	TRBV19	.	TRBJ1-5	CASSAGQPQHF	TGTGCCAGTAGCGCAGGTCAGCCCCAGCATTTT
many	TRBV27	.	TRBJ2-1	CASTKVGGNEQFF	TGTGCCAGCACCAAGGTTGGAGGCAATGAGCAGTTCTTC
few	TRBV11-3	.	TRBJ2-7	CASSLKRGGQNYEQYF	TGTGCCAGCAGCCTCAAGAGGGGGGGGCAGAACTACGAGCAGTACTTC
few	TRBV12-3/TRBV12-4	TRBD2	TRBJ2-3	CATRLAGIDTQYF	TGTGCCACCCGACTAGCGGGGATAGATACGCAGTATTTT
.	TRBV12-3/TRBV12-4	TRBD2	TRBJ2-7	CASILAGVSYEQYF	TGTGCCAGCATTCTAGCGGGAGTTTCATACGAGCAGTACTTC
many	TRBV11-1	.	TRBJ2-7	CASSLKPRAGEQYF	TGTGCCAGCAGCTTAAAGCCCAGGGCCGGCGAGCAGTACTTC
.	TRBV9	TRBD1	TRBJ2-1	CASTPRTGPYNEQFF	TGTGCCAGCACCCCCCGGACAGGACCTTACAATGAGCAGTTCTTC
.	TRBV27	.	TRBJ2-7	CASKLGSGQTYEQYF	TGTGCCAGCAAATTAGGTAGTGGGCAGACCTACGAGCAGTACTTC
.	TRBV13	.	TRBJ2-1	CASTVDLNEQFF	TGTGCCAGCACCGTCGATTTGAATGAGCAGTTCTTC
many	TRBV20-1	.	TRBJ1-1	CSAWRGDTEAFF	TGCAGTGCGTGGAGGGGAGACACTGAAGCTTTCTTT